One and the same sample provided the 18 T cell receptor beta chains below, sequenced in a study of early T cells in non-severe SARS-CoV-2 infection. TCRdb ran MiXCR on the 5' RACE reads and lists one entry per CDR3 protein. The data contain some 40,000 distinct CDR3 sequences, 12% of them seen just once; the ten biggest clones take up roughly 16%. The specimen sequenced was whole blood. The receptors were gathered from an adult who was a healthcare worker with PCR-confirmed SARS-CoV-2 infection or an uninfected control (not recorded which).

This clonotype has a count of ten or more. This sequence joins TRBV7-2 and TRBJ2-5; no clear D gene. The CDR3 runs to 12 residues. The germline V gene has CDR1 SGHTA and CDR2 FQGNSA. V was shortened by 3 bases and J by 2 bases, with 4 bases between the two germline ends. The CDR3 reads CASSLGQETQYF. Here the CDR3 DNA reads TGTGCCAGCAGCTTGGGGCAAGAGACCCAGTACTTC.

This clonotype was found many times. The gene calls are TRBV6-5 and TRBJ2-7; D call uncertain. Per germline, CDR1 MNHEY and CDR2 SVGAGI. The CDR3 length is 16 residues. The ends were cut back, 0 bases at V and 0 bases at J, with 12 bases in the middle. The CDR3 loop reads CASSYSRAQSSYEQYF. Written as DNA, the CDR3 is TGTGCCAGCAGTTACTCCCGCGCTCAGAGCTCCTACGAGCAGTACTTC.

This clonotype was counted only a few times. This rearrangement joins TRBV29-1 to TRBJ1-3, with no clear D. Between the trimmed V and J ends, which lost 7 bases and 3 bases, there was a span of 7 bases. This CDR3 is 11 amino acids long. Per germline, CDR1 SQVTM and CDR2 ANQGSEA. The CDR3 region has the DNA TGCAGCGCTGCGGTTGGAAACACCATATATTTT. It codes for CSAAVGNTIYF.

The CDR3 sequence is CASSVAQGAEAFF. The CDR3 DNA sequence: TGTGCCAGCAGTGTCGCACAGGGGGCTGAAGCTTTCTTT. The chain couples TRBV12-3 or TRBV12-4 to TRBJ1-1; 8 nucleotides match TRBD1. The V gene end was trimmed by 5 bases and the J gene end by 6 bases; junction bases not matched to a gene: 5. The CDR3 loop spans 13 amino acids.

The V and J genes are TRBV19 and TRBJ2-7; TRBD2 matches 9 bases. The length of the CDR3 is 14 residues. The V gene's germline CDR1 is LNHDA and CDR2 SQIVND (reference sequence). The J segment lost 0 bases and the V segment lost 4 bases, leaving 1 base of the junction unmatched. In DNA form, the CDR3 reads TGTGCCAGTAGTAGAGCGGGGGGCTCCTACGAGCAGTACTTC. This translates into CASSRAGGSYEQYF.

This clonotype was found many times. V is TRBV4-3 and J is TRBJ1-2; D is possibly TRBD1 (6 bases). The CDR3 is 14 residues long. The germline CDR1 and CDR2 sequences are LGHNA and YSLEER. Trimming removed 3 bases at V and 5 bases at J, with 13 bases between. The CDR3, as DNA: TGCGCCAGCAGCCATCCAGGGGCCTATTATGGCTACACCTTC. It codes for CASSHPGAYYGYTF.

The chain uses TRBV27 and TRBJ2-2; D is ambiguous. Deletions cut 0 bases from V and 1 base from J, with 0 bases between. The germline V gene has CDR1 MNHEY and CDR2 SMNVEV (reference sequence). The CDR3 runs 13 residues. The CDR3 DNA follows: TGTGCCAGCAGTTTATCGAACACCGGGGAGCTGTTTTTT. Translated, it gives CASSLSNTGELFF.

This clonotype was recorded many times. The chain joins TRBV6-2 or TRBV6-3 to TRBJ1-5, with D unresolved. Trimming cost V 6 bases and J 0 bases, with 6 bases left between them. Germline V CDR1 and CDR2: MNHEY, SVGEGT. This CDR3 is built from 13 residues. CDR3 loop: CASRTYSNQPQHF. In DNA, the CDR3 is TGTGCCAGCAGGACATATAGCAATCAGCCCCAGCATTTT.

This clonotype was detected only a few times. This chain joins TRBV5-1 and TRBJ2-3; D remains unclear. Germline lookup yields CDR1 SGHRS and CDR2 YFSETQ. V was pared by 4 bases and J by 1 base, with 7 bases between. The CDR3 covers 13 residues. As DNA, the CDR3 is TGCGCCAGCAGCGCCTACCGCACAGATACGCAGTATTTT. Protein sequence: CASSAYRTDTQYF.

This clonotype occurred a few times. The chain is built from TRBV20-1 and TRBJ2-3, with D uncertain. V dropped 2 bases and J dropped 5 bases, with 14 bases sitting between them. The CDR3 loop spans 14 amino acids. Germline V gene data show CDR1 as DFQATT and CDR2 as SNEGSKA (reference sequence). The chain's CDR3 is CSARYHSYVDTQYF. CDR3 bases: TGCAGTGCTAGATACCATTCCTACGTAGATACGCAGTATTTT.

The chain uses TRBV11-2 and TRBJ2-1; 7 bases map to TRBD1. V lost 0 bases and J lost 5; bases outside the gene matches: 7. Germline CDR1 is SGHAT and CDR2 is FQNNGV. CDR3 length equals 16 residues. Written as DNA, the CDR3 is TGTGCCAGCAGCTTAGATCGGGGTAGGGGGCACAATGAGCAGTTCTTC. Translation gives CASSLDRGRGHNEQFF.

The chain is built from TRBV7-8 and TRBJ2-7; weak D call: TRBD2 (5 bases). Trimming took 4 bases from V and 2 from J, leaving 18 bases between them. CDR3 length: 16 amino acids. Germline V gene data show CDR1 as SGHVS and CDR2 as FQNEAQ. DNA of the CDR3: TGTGCCAGCAGCTCAGGTAGAGGGCCACCCCCCTACGAGCAGTACTTC. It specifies CASSSGRGPPPYEQYF. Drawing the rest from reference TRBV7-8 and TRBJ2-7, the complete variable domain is GAGVSQSPRYKVAKRGQDVALRCDPISGHVSLFWYQQALGQGPEFLTYFQNEAQLDKSGLPSDRFFAERPEGSVSTLKIQRTQQEDSAVYLCASSSGRGPPPYEQYFGPGTRLTVT.

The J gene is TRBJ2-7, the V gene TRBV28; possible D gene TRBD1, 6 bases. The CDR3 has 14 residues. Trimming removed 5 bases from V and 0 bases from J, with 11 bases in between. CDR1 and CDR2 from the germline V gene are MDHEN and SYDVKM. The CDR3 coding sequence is TGTGCCAGCAGTCCACAGACAGGCTCCTACGAGCAGTACTTC. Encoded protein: CASSPQTGSYEQYF. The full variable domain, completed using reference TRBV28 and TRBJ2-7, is DVKVTQSSRYLVKRTGEKVFLECVQDMDHENMFWYRQDPGLGLRLIYFSYDVKMKEKGDIPEGYSVSREKKERFSLILESASTNQTSMYLCASSPQTGSYEQYFGPGTRLTVT.

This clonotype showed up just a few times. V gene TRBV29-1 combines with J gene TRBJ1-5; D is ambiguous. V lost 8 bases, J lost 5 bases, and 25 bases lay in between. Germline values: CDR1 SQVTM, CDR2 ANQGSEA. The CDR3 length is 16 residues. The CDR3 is CSLTPSKPGRDQPQHF. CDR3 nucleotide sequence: TGCAGCCTCACCCCTAGTAAGCCAGGAAGGGATCAGCCCCAGCATTTT. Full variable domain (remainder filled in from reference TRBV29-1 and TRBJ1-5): SAVISQKPSRDICQRGTSLTIQCQVDSQVTMMFWYRQQPGQSLTLIATANQGSEATYESGFVIDKFPISRPNLTFSTLTVSNMSPEDSSIYLCSLTPSKPGRDQPQHFGDGTRLSIL.

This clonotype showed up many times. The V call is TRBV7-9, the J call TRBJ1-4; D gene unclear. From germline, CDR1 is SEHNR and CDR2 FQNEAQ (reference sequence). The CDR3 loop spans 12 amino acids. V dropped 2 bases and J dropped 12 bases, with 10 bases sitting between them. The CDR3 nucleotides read TGTGCCAGCAGCTTACTTGGGGAGGAACTGTTTTTT. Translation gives CASSLLGEELFF.

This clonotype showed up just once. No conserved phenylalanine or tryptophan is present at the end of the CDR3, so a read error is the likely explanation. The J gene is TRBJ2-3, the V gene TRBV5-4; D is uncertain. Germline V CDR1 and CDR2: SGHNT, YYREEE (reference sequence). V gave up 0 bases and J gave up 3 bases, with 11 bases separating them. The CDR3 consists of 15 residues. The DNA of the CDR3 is TGTGCCAGCAGCTTGGAGACGGAGCAAACAGATACGCAGTATCTT. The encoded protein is CASSLETEQTDTQYL.

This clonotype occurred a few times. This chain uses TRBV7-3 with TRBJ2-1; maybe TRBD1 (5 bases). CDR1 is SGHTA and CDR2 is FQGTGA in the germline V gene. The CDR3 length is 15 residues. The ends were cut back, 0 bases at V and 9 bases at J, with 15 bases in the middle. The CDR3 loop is CASSLTVRGQGEQFF. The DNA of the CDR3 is TGTGCCAGCAGCTTAACCGTACGTGGGCAGGGTGAGCAGTTCTTC.

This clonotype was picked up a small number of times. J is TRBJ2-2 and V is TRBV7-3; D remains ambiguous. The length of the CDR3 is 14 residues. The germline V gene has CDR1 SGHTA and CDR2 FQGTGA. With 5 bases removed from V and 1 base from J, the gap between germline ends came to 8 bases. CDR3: CASSRSLNTGELFF. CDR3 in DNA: TGTGCCAGCAGCCGGTCCTTGAACACCGGGGAGCTGTTTTTT.